A selection of T cell receptor beta chains follows, all from one sample in a study of T cell responses to AZD1222 COVID-19 vaccine. The method was immunoSEQ multiplex PCR; TCRdb's version includes in-frame clones alone and lacks a portion of them. The top ten hold 1.1% of the sample, which has over 150,000 clones, around 85% seen once. Sequences were derived from peripheral blood, sampled 28 days after the second AZD1222 dose. These receptors all come from an adult who received the AZD1222 COVID-19 vaccine. Both conserved end residues are part of each CDR3. Fields, in order: V gene, D gene, CDR3 length, clone size, J gene, CDR3 DNA, CDR3 protein. The D gene is left open where the match is weak. Rows give clone size only sometimes, using once, few, many, or a class for an expanded clone.

v_call: TRBV5-5; d_call: TRBD1; cdr3_length: 14; clone_size: .; j_call: TRBJ1-2; cdr3_nt: TGTGCCAGCAGCGCCGGACAGGGAGGCTATGGCTACACCTTC; cdr3_aa: CASSAGQGGYGYTF
v_call: TRBV15; d_call: .; cdr3_length: 13; clone_size: .; j_call: TRBJ1-4; cdr3_nt: TGTGCCACCAGCAGAGCGGGTGGGGAGAAACTGTTTTTT; cdr3_aa: CATSRAGGEKLFF
v_call: TRBV4-2; d_call: .; cdr3_length: 15; clone_size: .; j_call: TRBJ1-5; cdr3_nt: TGTGCCAGCAGCCAAGAGAGCGGGAGCAATCAGCCCCAGCATTTT; cdr3_aa: CASSQESGSNQPQHF
v_call: TRBV5-1; d_call: TRBD1; cdr3_length: 13; clone_size: .; j_call: TRBJ2-7; cdr3_nt: TGCGCCAGCAGCGCGGGACAGGACTACGAGCAGTACTTC; cdr3_aa: CASSAGQDYEQYF
v_call: TRBV12-3/TRBV12-4; d_call: .; cdr3_length: 12; clone_size: .; j_call: TRBJ1-2; cdr3_nt: TGTGCCAGCAGTCCCCAGACGACTGGCTACACCTTC; cdr3_aa: CASSPQTTGYTF
v_call: TRBV7-9; d_call: .; cdr3_length: 14; clone_size: .; j_call: TRBJ1-3; cdr3_nt: TGTGCCAGTCTTGGGGGGGTATCTGGAAACACCATATATTTT; cdr3_aa: CASLGGVSGNTIYF
v_call: TRBV3-1/TRBV3-2; d_call: TRBD1; cdr3_length: 15; clone_size: few; j_call: TRBJ1-1; cdr3_nt: TGTGCCAGCAGCCCCTGGGACAGGGGAAGCACTGAAGCTTTCTTT; cdr3_aa: CASSPWDRGSTEAFF
v_call: TRBV7-2; d_call: .; cdr3_length: 17; clone_size: .; j_call: TRBJ1-4; cdr3_nt: TGTGCCAGCACCAATATACAGGGATTCGCAACTAATGAAAAACTGTTTTTT; cdr3_aa: CASTNIQGFATNEKLFF
v_call: TRBV19; d_call: TRBD1; cdr3_length: 13; clone_size: .; j_call: TRBJ1-1; cdr3_nt: TGTGCCAGTAGTATAGCAGGGGGCACTGAAGCTTTCTTT; cdr3_aa: CASSIAGGTEAFF
v_call: TRBV13; d_call: TRBD1; cdr3_length: 16; clone_size: .; j_call: TRBJ2-7; cdr3_nt: TGTGCCAGCAGCTTAGGCTATAGGACAGGGGGCTACGAGCAGTACTTC; cdr3_aa: CASSLGYRTGGYEQYF
v_call: TRBV2; d_call: .; cdr3_length: 15; clone_size: .; j_call: TRBJ1-1; cdr3_nt: TGTGCCAGCAGTGAGCAGGGCTTCATGAACACTGAAGCTTTCTTT; cdr3_aa: CASSEQGFMNTEAFF
v_call: TRBV7-9; d_call: .; cdr3_length: 16; clone_size: .; j_call: TRBJ1-1; cdr3_nt: TGTGCCAGCAGCACCGGAAGACAGCTCATGAACACTGAAGCTTTCTTT; cdr3_aa: CASSTGRQLMNTEAFF
v_call: TRBV7-9; d_call: .; cdr3_length: 16; clone_size: .; j_call: TRBJ1-4; cdr3_nt: TGTGCCAGCAGCTTAGATTGGGGGGGCTCTAATGAAAAACTGTTTTTT; cdr3_aa: CASSLDWGGSNEKLFF
v_call: TRBV9; d_call: .; cdr3_length: 14; clone_size: .; j_call: TRBJ1-2; cdr3_nt: TGTGCCAGCAGCGTAGTGTCCCGGGCTTATGGCTACACCTTC; cdr3_aa: CASSVVSRAYGYTF
v_call: TRBV11-3; d_call: .; cdr3_length: 14; clone_size: .; j_call: TRBJ2-3; cdr3_nt: TGTGCCAGCAGCCCCCGGGACAGCACAGATACGCAGTATTTT; cdr3_aa: CASSPRDSTDTQYF
v_call: TRBV18; d_call: .; cdr3_length: 14; clone_size: .; j_call: TRBJ2-7; cdr3_nt: TGTGCCAGCTCACCTCGATTTCTAGGGCACGAGCAGTACTTC; cdr3_aa: CASSPRFLGHEQYF
v_call: TRBV27; d_call: .; cdr3_length: 17; clone_size: .; j_call: TRBJ2-7; cdr3_nt: TGTGCCAGCAGTTTATGGGCAGACGGTATGGGAATATACGAGCAGTACTTC; cdr3_aa: CASSLWADGMGIYEQYF
v_call: TRBV12-3/TRBV12-4; d_call: .; cdr3_length: 11; clone_size: .; j_call: TRBJ1-2; cdr3_nt: TGTGCCAGCAGGTACAGGGTCGGCTACACCTTC; cdr3_aa: CASRYRVGYTF
v_call: TRBV7-2; d_call: .; cdr3_length: 14; clone_size: .; j_call: TRBJ2-5; cdr3_nt: TGTGCCAGCAGCCAACAGGGTTGGCAAGAGACCCAGTACTTC; cdr3_aa: CASSQQGWQETQYF
v_call: TRBV11-2; d_call: .; cdr3_length: 13; clone_size: few; j_call: TRBJ2-7; cdr3_nt: TGTGCCAGCAGCTTTGAAGGGGGGAACGAGCAGTACTTC; cdr3_aa: CASSFEGGNEQYF
v_call: TRBV7-2; d_call: .; cdr3_length: 16; clone_size: .; j_call: TRBJ1-2; cdr3_nt: TGTGCCAGCAGCCCCATGGGGACACTGACTAACTATGGCTACACCTTC; cdr3_aa: CASSPMGTLTNYGYTF
v_call: TRBV4-1; d_call: .; cdr3_length: 17; clone_size: few; j_call: TRBJ2-3; cdr3_nt: TGCGCCAGCAGCCTCCCCCCCACAGGGATGGGCACAGATACGCAGTATTTT; cdr3_aa: CASSLPPTGMGTDTQYF
v_call: TRBV7-9; d_call: TRBD1; cdr3_length: 15; clone_size: .; j_call: TRBJ2-1; cdr3_nt: TGTGCCAGCAGCTCCCCCGGGACAGTAAACAATGAGCAGTTCTTC; cdr3_aa: CASSSPGTVNNEQFF
v_call: TRBV29-1; d_call: .; cdr3_length: 12; clone_size: .; j_call: TRBJ1-1; cdr3_nt: TGCAGCGTTTCCGATGTAGACACTGAAGCTTTCTTT; cdr3_aa: CSVSDVDTEAFF
v_call: TRBV5-1; d_call: .; cdr3_length: 15; clone_size: .; j_call: TRBJ1-1; cdr3_nt: TGCGCCAGCAGCTGGGTGGGGGACCGGAGCACTGAAGCTTTCTTT; cdr3_aa: CASSWVGDRSTEAFF
v_call: TRBV5-6; d_call: .; cdr3_length: 11; clone_size: .; j_call: TRBJ2-5; cdr3_nt: TGTGCCAGCAGCTTGGAAGAGACCCAGTACTTC; cdr3_aa: CASSLEETQYF
v_call: TRBV5-4; d_call: TRBD1; cdr3_length: 16; clone_size: few; j_call: TRBJ2-2; cdr3_nt: TGTGCCAGCAGCTACGGCGGGACAGGGCGTGCCGGGGAGCTGTTTTTT; cdr3_aa: CASSYGGTGRAGELFF
v_call: TRBV19; d_call: .; cdr3_length: 15; clone_size: .; j_call: TRBJ2-1; cdr3_nt: TGTGCCAGTAGTAAGCGGGTAAGCTCCTACAATGAGCAGTTCTTC; cdr3_aa: CASSKRVSSYNEQFF
v_call: TRBV18; d_call: TRBD2; cdr3_length: 13; clone_size: .; j_call: TRBJ2-5; cdr3_nt: TGTGCCAGCTCACTAGCGGGGGGCCGTACCCAGTACTTC; cdr3_aa: CASSLAGGRTQYF
v_call: TRBV11-2; d_call: .; cdr3_length: 16; clone_size: .; j_call: TRBJ2-7; cdr3_nt: TGTGCTAGCAGCTTATCCGGGGACGGTCTCTCCTACGAGCAGTACTTC; cdr3_aa: CASSLSGDGLSYEQYF
v_call: TRBV14; d_call: .; cdr3_length: 15; clone_size: once; j_call: TRBJ2-5; cdr3_nt: TGTGCCAGCAGCCAAGGGGAGCGGCGGATGGAGACCCAGTACTTC; cdr3_aa: CASSQGERRMETQYF
v_call: TRBV5-3; d_call: TRBD1; cdr3_length: 15; clone_size: .; j_call: TRBJ2-7; cdr3_nt: TGTGCCAGAAGGCCCGGGACAGCCCTTTCGTACGAGCAGTACTTC; cdr3_aa: CARRPGTALSYEQYF
v_call: TRBV5-4; d_call: .; cdr3_length: 16; clone_size: .; j_call: TRBJ1-4; cdr3_nt: TGTGCCAGCAGCTTTGGCCCGGGGGAGATGGAATTAGAACTGTTTTTT; cdr3_aa: CASSFGPGEMELELFF
v_call: TRBV21-1; d_call: .; cdr3_length: 19; clone_size: .; j_call: TRBJ2-5; cdr3_nt: TGTGCCAGCAGCCCGCAGGGACAGGGGGCGCCTGGGGTCGGGCAGACCCAGTACTTC; cdr3_aa: CASSPQGQGAPGVGQTQYF
v_call: TRBV6-5; d_call: .; cdr3_length: 15; clone_size: .; j_call: TRBJ2-1; cdr3_nt: TGTGCCAGCAGTAACGGACACCCTTCCTACAATGAGCAGTTCTTC; cdr3_aa: CASSNGHPSYNEQFF
v_call: TRBV5-4; d_call: TRBD1; cdr3_length: 16; clone_size: .; j_call: TRBJ1-2; cdr3_nt: TGTGCCAGCAGCGCGGACAGGGGGCCAACTAACTATGGCTACACCTTC; cdr3_aa: CASSADRGPTNYGYTF
v_call: TRBV2; d_call: TRBD1; cdr3_length: 15; clone_size: .; j_call: TRBJ2-7; cdr3_nt: TGTGCCAGCAGTGACGGGACAGGGGTGGACTACGAGCAGTACTTC; cdr3_aa: CASSDGTGVDYEQYF
v_call: TRBV12-3/TRBV12-4; d_call: .; cdr3_length: 12; clone_size: .; j_call: TRBJ1-2; cdr3_nt: TGTGCCAGCAGTCCTTCCCTGGGCGGGCACACCTTC; cdr3_aa: CASSPSLGGHTF
v_call: TRBV25-1; d_call: .; cdr3_length: 15; clone_size: .; j_call: TRBJ2-2; cdr3_nt: TGTGCCAGCAGTGAAACCCAGGGGATAACCGGGGAGCTGTTTTTT; cdr3_aa: CASSETQGITGELFF
v_call: TRBV6-5; d_call: .; cdr3_length: 14; clone_size: .; j_call: TRBJ2-2; cdr3_nt: TGTGCGAGCTCGTGGGGCCGGAACACCGGGGAGCTGTTTTTT; cdr3_aa: CASSWGRNTGELFF
v_call: TRBV19; d_call: .; cdr3_length: 20; clone_size: .; j_call: TRBJ2-3; cdr3_nt: TGTGCCAGTAGTATGGCAGGACCGCGCTTATCCTCTTCGCGCACAGATACGCAGTATTTT; cdr3_aa: CASSMAGPRLSSSRTDTQYF
v_call: TRBV19; d_call: .; cdr3_length: 15; clone_size: .; j_call: TRBJ1-1; cdr3_nt: TGTGCCAGTAGTATCGGGCAGCTTGATAACACTGAAGCTTTCTTT; cdr3_aa: CASSIGQLDNTEAFF
v_call: TRBV6-5; d_call: .; cdr3_length: 13; clone_size: few; j_call: TRBJ1-6; cdr3_nt: TGTGCCAGCAGTTACGACTATAATTCACCCCTCCACTTT; cdr3_aa: CASSYDYNSPLHF
v_call: TRBV27; d_call: .; cdr3_length: 13; clone_size: .; j_call: TRBJ1-1; cdr3_nt: TGTGCCAGCAGTTTATCTCTAAGTACTGAAGCTTTCTTT; cdr3_aa: CASSLSLSTEAFF
v_call: TRBV15; d_call: TRBD2; cdr3_length: 18; clone_size: once; j_call: TRBJ2-3; cdr3_nt: TGTGCCACCAGCAGAGATCGGACTAGCGGGGGCTCTGGAGATACGCAGTATTTT; cdr3_aa: CATSRDRTSGGSGDTQYF
v_call: TRBV2; d_call: TRBD2; cdr3_length: 13; clone_size: .; j_call: TRBJ2-1; cdr3_nt: TGTGCCAGCTTAGGGCCAGCGGGGGGGAAGCAGTTCTTC; cdr3_aa: CASLGPAGGKQFF
v_call: TRBV2; d_call: .; cdr3_length: 14; clone_size: .; j_call: TRBJ1-1; cdr3_nt: TGTGCCAGCATCTGGACAGTGGGGAACACTGAAGCTTTCTTT; cdr3_aa: CASIWTVGNTEAFF
v_call: TRBV5-1; d_call: TRBD1; cdr3_length: 14; clone_size: .; j_call: TRBJ1-2; cdr3_nt: TGCGCCAGCAGCATCGGGACAGGTTTCTATGGCTACACCTTC; cdr3_aa: CASSIGTGFYGYTF
v_call: TRBV6-5; d_call: TRBD1; cdr3_length: 14; clone_size: .; j_call: TRBJ1-2; cdr3_nt: TGTGCCAGCAGGGGGACAGACAGCTTCTATGGCTACACCTTC; cdr3_aa: CASRGTDSFYGYTF
v_call: TRBV5-4; d_call: TRBD1; cdr3_length: 15; clone_size: .; j_call: TRBJ2-5; cdr3_nt: TGTGCCAGCAGCTCCGAAGGGGGCTTAAGAGAGACCCAGTACTTC; cdr3_aa: CASSSEGGLRETQYF